The TCR beta chain described here comes from a study of T cells after yellow fever vaccination. Findings and caveats of the study: The appearance of a small share of clonotypes in both CD4 and CD8 compartments was observed. Most primary-vaccination clones recurred post-booster (roughly 97% CD4, more than 85% CD8).

TCRdb analysed the 5' RACE reads with MiXCR anew, one entry per CDR3 protein. The sample yields under 200,000 distinct CDR3 sequences, under 7.5% seen once. Germline V gene sequence: CDR1 MGHRA, CDR2 YSYEKL. J gave up 0 bases and V 5 bases, and 7 bases lay outside the gene matches. This CDR3 comprises 17 residues. Note on this clonotype: Its antigen is not identified.

This specimen consisted of CD4+ T cells sorted from PBMCs, obtained 5 days after the first yellow fever vaccination. The TCR was taken from a man younger than 35 who received the YFV17D yellow fever vaccine. J is TRBJ2-6 and V is TRBV4-1; 7 bases agree with TRBD1. This CDR3 reads CASSYRGVGSGANVLTF. For the CDR3, the DNA is TGCGCCAGCAGCTACAGGGGCGTCGGCTCTGGGGCCAACGTCCTGACTTTC.